These 3 T cell receptor beta chains share one sample of origin, sequenced in a study of T cell responses to AZD1222 COVID-19 vaccine (TCRdb year 2021). The time point label here, explained by the study, means: baseline before first vaccination. Library preparation employed the immunoSEQ multiplex PCR assay. TCRdb provides this immuneACCESS table in a form limited to in-frame rearrangements. Some clones are lacking; in checked studies, under half of them reflect an unresolved V gene, and why the rest are absent is not known. The sample has about 100,000 clones on record, around 94% of them singletons. About 2.2% of the sample rests with the top ten. Sample: peripheral blood, taken on day 0 of AZD1222 vaccination. Every receptor here comes from an adult in good health.

This CDR3 is CASSSAGTIEAFF. The CDR3 DNA follows: TGTGCCAGCAGCTCAGCCGGGACCATCGAAGCTTTCTTT. The chain couples TRBV7-9 to TRBJ1-1; possible D gene TRBD1, 5 bases. The CDR3 extends over 13 amino acids. Germline V lookup: CDR1 SEHNR, CDR2 FQNEAQ (reference sequence). The V end was cut by 4 bases, the J end by 8 bases, with 14 bases between.

The chain combines TRBV15 with TRBJ2-3; 7 nucleotides line up with TRBD2. Per germline, CDR1 LNHNV and CDR2 YYDKDF (reference sequence). CDR3 length: 17 residues. J lost 0 bases, V lost 3 bases, and 9 bases had no gene match. CDR3 loop: CATSRRRAGPSTDTQYF. The CDR3 bases are TGTGCCACCAGCAGGCGGCGAGCGGGACCTAGCACAGATACGCAGTATTTT.

This clone appeared a single time. V usage is TRBV6-5 and J usage is TRBJ2-7; TRBD1 might be the D (5 bases). The CDR3 contains 12 residues. Germline CDR1 reads MNHEY; CDR2 reads SVGAGI. V was cut by 5 bases and J by 6 bases, with 11 bases left in between. CDR3 residues: CASSQGWAEQYF. The CDR3 nucleotides read TGTGCCAGCAGTCAGGGTTGGGCCGAGCAGTACTTC.